This T cell receptor (beta chain) was sequenced during a study of T cells in localized non-small cell lung cancer. Study-level points and caveats: Uninvolved adjacent lung had more T cell clonality than any other tissue, topping tumor. Researchers found a median about 53 of the top 100 tumor clones in adjacent lung.

As concerns this clone: The antigen is unknown.

This CDR3 has 12 amino acids. CDR1 is SGHDN, CDR2 FVKESK, per germline. Between the trimmed V and J ends, which lost 4 bases and 10 bases, there was a span of 10 bases. The method was immunoSEQ multiplex PCR; TCRdb's version includes in-frame clones alone and lacks a portion of them. The table includes 900 to 1,500 clones, around 36% detected once. The sequence came from a male donor at least 60 years old with stage II squamous cell lung carcinoma. The gene calls are TRBV14 and TRBJ1-4; D perhaps matches TRBD1 (6 bases). This specimen was lung tumor tissue, taken before any cancer treatment. The CDR3 DNA reads as TGTGCCAGCAGCCGGACAGAGGGAAAACTGTTTTTT. Translation gives CASSRTEGKLFF.